This T cell receptor (beta chain) derives from a study of CD8+ T cells in alopecia areata. This clone was recorded at least ten times. The length of the CDR3 is 11 residues. The V end was cut by 6 bases, the J end by 1 base, with 3 bases between. CDR1 and CDR2 from the germline V gene are LNHDA and SQIVND (reference sequence). Treatment of the sample: oral pan-JAK inhibitor, 5-10 mg twice daily. Those with alopecia areata gave lesional scalp punch biopsies and peripheral blood. cDNA serving as the sequencing template came from extracted, reverse transcribed RNA. Measured with immunoSEQ multiplex PCR; TCRdb has only the in-frame clones, and not every one. This table holds around 180,000 clones, approximately 57% found once.

The specimen comprised CD4+ T cells sorted from blood, sampled at week 24, from a patient treated with tofacitinib. The sequence was collected from a human donor with alopecia areata. The chain combines TRBV19 with TRBJ1-1; no definite D call. This chain's CDR3 is CASSKNTEAFF. CDR3 DNA sequence: TGTGCCAGTAGCAAGAACACTGAAGCTTTCTTT.